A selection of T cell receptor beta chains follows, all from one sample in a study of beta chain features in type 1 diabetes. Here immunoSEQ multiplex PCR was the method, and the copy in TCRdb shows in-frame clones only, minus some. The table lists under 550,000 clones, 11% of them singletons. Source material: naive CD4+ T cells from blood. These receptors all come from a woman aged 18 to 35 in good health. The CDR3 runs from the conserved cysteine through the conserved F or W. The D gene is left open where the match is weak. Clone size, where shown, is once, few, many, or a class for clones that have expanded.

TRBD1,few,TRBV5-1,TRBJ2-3,TGCGCCAGCAGCCGGGACAGGTCGCGGGGAGATACGCAGTATTTT,CASSRDRSRGDTQYF
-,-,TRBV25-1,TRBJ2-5,TGTGCCAGCAGCTTCAGGGACCTCAGTGGAGAGACCCAGTACTTC,CASSFRDLSGETQYF
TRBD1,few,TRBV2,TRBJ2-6,TGTGCCAGCAGCCTCACAGGGGCCGGGGCCAACGTCCTGACTTTC,CASSLTGAGANVLTF
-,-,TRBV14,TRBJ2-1,TGTGCCAGCAGCCAAGAAAGGCGCCAGAAGCAGTTCTTC,CASSQERRQKQFF
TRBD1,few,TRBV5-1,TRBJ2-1,TGCGCCAGCAGCTTGGGGACAGGGAACAATGAGCAGTTCTTC,CASSLGTGNNEQFF
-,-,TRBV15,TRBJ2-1,TGTGCCACCAGCAGAGATACGGAGGATGAGCAGTTCTTC,CATSRDTEDEQFF
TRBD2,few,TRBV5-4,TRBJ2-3,TGTGCCAGCAGCTTGGGCGTCCTAGCGGGGAACACAGATACGCAGTATTTT,CASSLGVLAGNTDTQYF
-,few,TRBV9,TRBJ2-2,TGTGCCAGCAGCGTAGTTGGATCCGTTAACACCGGGGAGCTGTTTTTT,CASSVVGSVNTGELFF
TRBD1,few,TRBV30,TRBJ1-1,TGTGCCTGGAGTGTCACCGGGACAGGGGTGGGCGCTTTCTTT,CAWSVTGTGVGAFF
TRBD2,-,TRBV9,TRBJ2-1,TGTGCCAGCAGCCGAACACTAGCGGGGGTACGAGAGCAGTTCTTC,CASSRTLAGVREQFF
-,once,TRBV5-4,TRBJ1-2,TGTGCCAGCAGCTTGGCTCGGACGCGCACAGGGTACTATGGCTACACCTTC,CASSLARTRTGYYGYTF
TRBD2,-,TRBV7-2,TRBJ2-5,TGTGCCAGCAGCTTAATGGCTAGCGGAGGGGAGACCCAGTACTTC,CASSLMASGGETQYF
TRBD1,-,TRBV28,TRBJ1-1,TGTGCCAGCAGTTTTGGGGACAGGAACACTGAAGCTTTCTTT,CASSFGDRNTEAFF
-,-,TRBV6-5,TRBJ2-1,TGTGCCAGCAAGGGGGGCAGGAGCTCCTACAATGAGCAGTTCTTC,CASKGGRSSYNEQFF
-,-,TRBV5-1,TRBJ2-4,TGCGCCAGCAGCTTGGACAGGGAAGGATCCCAGTACTTC,CASSLDREGSQYF
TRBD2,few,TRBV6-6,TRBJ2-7,TGTGCCAGCAGTTACCCATGGGGTAGCGGGAGCTACGAGCAGTACTTC,CASSYPWGSGSYEQYF
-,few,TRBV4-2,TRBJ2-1,TGTGCCAGCAGCCAAGATAATCCCAATGAGCAGTTCTTC,CASSQDNPNEQFF
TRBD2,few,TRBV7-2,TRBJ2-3,TGTGCCAGCAGCTTACGACTAGCGGGCCTGAAGGATACGCAGTATTTT,CASSLRLAGLKDTQYF
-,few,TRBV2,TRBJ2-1,TGTGCCAGCAGTGTAGGGGGTGAGCAGTTCTTC,CASSVGGEQFF
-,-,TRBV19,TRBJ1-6,TGTGCCAGTAGTCCCACCGGTCCCCTCCACTTT,CASSPTGPLHF
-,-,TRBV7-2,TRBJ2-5,TGTGCCAGCAGCTTAGTTGGCACGTACCAAGAGACCCAGTACTTC,CASSLVGTYQETQYF
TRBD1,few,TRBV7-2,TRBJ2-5,TGTGCCAGCAGCACCCGGACAGGCGGGGAGACCCAGTACTTC,CASSTRTGGETQYF
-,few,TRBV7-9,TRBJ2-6,TGTGCCAGCAGCCCGCGGGCTGGGGCCAACGTCCTGACTTTC,CASSPRAGANVLTF
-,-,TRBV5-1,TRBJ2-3,TGCGCCAGCAGCTTGGATGGCAGCTGGAGCACAGATACGCAGTATTTT,CASSLDGSWSTDTQYF
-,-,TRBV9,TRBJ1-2,TGTGCCAGCAGCGTAGCAGGAAGTATTAACTATGGCTACACCTTC,CASSVAGSINYGYTF
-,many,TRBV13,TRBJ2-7,TGTGCCAGCAGCTCGGACAGAAGTTACGAGCAGTACTTC,CASSSDRSYEQYF
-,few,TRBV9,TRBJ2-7,TGTGCCAGCAGCCCAGAACCCGGGTACGAGCAGTACTTC,CASSPEPGYEQYF
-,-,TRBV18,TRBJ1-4,TGTGCCAGCTACAGGACACCCGGGGAAAAACTGTTTTTT,CASYRTPGEKLFF
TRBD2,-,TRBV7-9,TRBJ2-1,TGTGCCAGCAGTCCTAGCGGGGGGATCTACAATGAGCAGTTCTTC,CASSPSGGIYNEQFF
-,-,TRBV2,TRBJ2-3,TGTGCCAGCAGTGCTGTCACAGATACGCAGTATTTT,CASSAVTDTQYF
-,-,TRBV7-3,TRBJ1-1,TGTGCCAGCAGCTCCAATGGGATGAACACTGAAGCTTTCTTT,CASSSNGMNTEAFF
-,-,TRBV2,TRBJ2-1,TGTGCCACCAAGGGTCGCTCCTACAATGAGCAGTTCTTC,CATKGRSYNEQFF
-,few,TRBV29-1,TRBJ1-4,TGCAGCGTTGGTGAGGGGGCAACTAATGAAAAACTGTTTTTT,CSVGEGATNEKLFF
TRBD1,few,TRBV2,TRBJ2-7,TGTGCCAGCAGTGCAACGGGACAGGGTATCCGCGAGCAGTACTTC,CASSATGQGIREQYF
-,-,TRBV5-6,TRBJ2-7,TGTGCCAGCAGCTTGTACGGTCTCTACGAGCAGTACTTC,CASSLYGLYEQYF
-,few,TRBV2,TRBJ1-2,TGTGCCAGCACCAGGAACTATGGCTACACCTTC,CASTRNYGYTF
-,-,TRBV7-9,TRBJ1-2,TGTGCCAGCAGCTTAGCAAGTGCGACAGCAAACTATGGCTACACCTTC,CASSLASATANYGYTF
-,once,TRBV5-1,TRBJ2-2,TGCGCCAGCACCAGGACCACCACCGGGGAGCTGTTTTTT,CASTRTTTGELFF
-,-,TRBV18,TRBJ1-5,TGTGCCAGCTCCGTATCCAGCCCGGTGGGTAGCAATCAGCCCCAGCATTTT,CASSVSSPVGSNQPQHF
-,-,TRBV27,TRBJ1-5,TGTGCCAGCAGTTTAAGGGAGCATCAGCCCCAGCATTTT,CASSLREHQPQHF
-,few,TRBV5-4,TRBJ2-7,TGTGCCAGCAGCCGTCCCGGGACTCCCAACGAGCAGTACTTC,CASSRPGTPNEQYF
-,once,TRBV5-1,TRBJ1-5,TGCGCCAGCAGCTTGGCGGGTGGCCATCAGCCCCAGCATTTT,CASSLAGGHQPQHF
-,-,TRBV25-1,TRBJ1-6,TGTGCCAGCAGAGGTGGGGATTCACCCCTCCACTTT,CASRGGDSPLHF
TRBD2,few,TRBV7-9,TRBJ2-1,TGTGCCAGCAGCTTAGGACTAGCGGACGACAATGAGCAGTTCTTC,CASSLGLADDNEQFF
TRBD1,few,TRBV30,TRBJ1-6,TGTGCCTGGACGGACAGGGGTGATTCACCCCTCCACTTT,CAWTDRGDSPLHF
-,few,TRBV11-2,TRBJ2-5,TGTGCCAGCACCCTTGACTTACTAGAGGAGACCCAGTACTTC,CASTLDLLEETQYF
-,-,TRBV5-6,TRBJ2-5,TGTGCCAGCAGCTTGGAGGCCCCCTGGTCTCAAGAGACCCAGTACTTC,CASSLEAPWSQETQYF
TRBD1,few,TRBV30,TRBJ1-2,TGTGCCGGTAGGACAGGCTACTGGGAAAACTATGGCTACACCTTC,CAGRTGYWENYGYTF
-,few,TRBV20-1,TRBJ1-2,TGCAGTGCAGAGCGATACTATGGCTACACCTTC,CSAERYYGYTF